The 10 T cell receptor beta chains presented below share a single source sample, sequenced in a study of technical replicates of blood from several donors. TCRdb keeps only in-frame clones here, not all; method: immunoSEQ multiplex PCR. The table records roughly 79,000 clones, just over 95% of them present only once. Sequenced input: T cells isolated from PBMCs. All receptors derive from a human donor in good health.

V usage is TRBV7-3 and J usage is TRBJ1-1; tentatively, D is TRBD1 (5 bases). The germline gives CDR1 SGHTA, CDR2 FQGTGA. The CDR3 has 15 amino acids. V shed 5 bases and J shed 4 bases, with 17 bases lying between them. The CDR3, as DNA: TGTGCCAGCAGCCCGCAGGGCGGGAAGATCACTGAAGCTTTCTTT. It yields the protein CASSPQGGKITEAFF.

V gene TRBV15 combines with J gene TRBJ1-2; 10 positions match TRBD1. V was clipped by 8 bases and J by 3 bases; unmatched bases: 3. Germline V gene lookup returns CDR1 LNHNV and CDR2 YYDKDF (reference sequence). The length of the CDR3 is 13 residues. CDR3 coding DNA: TGTGCCACCGGGACAGGGGATGACTATGGCTACACCTTC. Translated, it gives CATGTGDDYGYTF.

The chain joins TRBV28 to TRBJ2-1; 8 bases are a match to TRBD2. Germline CDR1 reads MDHEN; CDR2 reads SYDVKM. Trimming cost V 7 bases and J 12 bases; bases outside gene matches: 5. This CDR3 is built from 11 residues. The CDR3 spells CASTDAGGQFF. CDR3 DNA sequence: TGTGCCAGCACCGACGCGGGAGGGCAGTTCTTC.

This clone showed up just a few times. The chain carries TRBV18 and TRBJ2-2, with 10 positions matching TRBD2. CDR3 length: 16 amino acids. V was clipped by 2 bases and J by 6 bases; unmatched bases: 6. The germline gives CDR1 KGHSH, CDR2 LQKENI. The CDR3 DNA reads as TGTGCCAGCTCACCATACGCTAGCGGGAGAGCCGGGGAGCTGTTTTTT. The encoded protein is CASSPYASGRAGELFF.

The chain uses TRBV9 and TRBJ2-3, with 13 nucleotides matching TRBD2. From germline, CDR1 is SGDLS and CDR2 YYNGEE. This CDR3 spans 16 amino acids. V lost 0 bases to trimming and J lost 7 bases; unmatched junction nucleotides: 5. The CDR3 DNA follows: TGTGCCAGCAGCGTAGCCGGGACTAGCGGGACCCATACGCAGTATTTT. Its protein is CASSVAGTSGTHTQYF.

This clone was detected only once. The V call is TRBV10-3, the J call TRBJ2-7; possible D gene TRBD2, 5 bases. Germline CDR1 and CDR2: ENHRY and SYGVKD. V was trimmed by 10 bases and J by 7 bases, leaving 14 bases between them. The CDR3 extends over 11 amino acids. For the CDR3, the DNA is TGTGCCACCAGAAATACGGGGGAGCAGTACTTC. It specifies CATRNTGEQYF.

The CDR3 loop reads CAWSAPSGTSWGEQYF. The CDR3 DNA reads as TGTGCCTGGAGTGCCCCCTCCGGGACTAGTTGGGGCGAGCAGTACTTC. The chain is built from TRBV30 and TRBJ2-7, with TRBD2 matching 8 bases. The CDR3 extends over 16 amino acids. Germline values: CDR1 GTSNPN, CDR2 SVGIG (reference sequence). V lost 1 base and J lost 6; bases outside the gene matches: 14.

The J gene is TRBJ2-3, the V gene TRBV15; possibly TRBD1 for D (5 bases). This CDR3 is 16 amino acids long. In germline, CDR1 is LNHNV, CDR2 YYDKDF (reference sequence). Trimming removed 3 bases at V and 0 bases at J, with 13 bases between. The chain's CDR3 is CATSSMTVTSTDTQYF. CDR3 nucleotides: TGTGCCACCAGCAGCATGACAGTCACTAGCACAGATACGCAGTATTTT.

The chain uses TRBV19 and TRBJ1-5; tentatively, D is TRBD1 (5 bases). The length of the CDR3 is 14 residues. With 4 bases removed from V and 3 bases from J, the gap between germline ends came to 10 bases. Germline assignment: CDR1 LNHDA and CDR2 SQIVND (reference sequence). CDR3 DNA: TGTGCCAGTAGTACCCAGGGTTCCAATCAGCCCCAGCATTTT. Translated, it gives CASSTQGSNQPQHF.

The chain couples TRBV7-3 to TRBJ2-5, with no clear D. The CDR3 runs 13 residues. Trimming took 1 base from V and 5 from J, leaving 8 bases between them. Germline lookup yields CDR1 SGHTA and CDR2 FQGTGA. This CDR3 reads CASSLNSRETQYF. CDR3 in DNA: TGTGCCAGCAGCTTAAATAGTCGGGAGACCCAGTACTTC.